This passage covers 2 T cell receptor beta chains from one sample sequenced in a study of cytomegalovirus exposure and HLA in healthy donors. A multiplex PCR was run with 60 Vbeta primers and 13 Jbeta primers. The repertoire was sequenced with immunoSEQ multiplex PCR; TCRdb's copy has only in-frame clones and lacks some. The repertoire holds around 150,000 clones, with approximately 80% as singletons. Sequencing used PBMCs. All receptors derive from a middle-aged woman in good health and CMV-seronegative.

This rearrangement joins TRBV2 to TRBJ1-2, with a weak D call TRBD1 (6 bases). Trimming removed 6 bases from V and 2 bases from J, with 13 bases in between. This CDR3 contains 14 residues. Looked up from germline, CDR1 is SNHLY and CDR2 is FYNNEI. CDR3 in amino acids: CASRNRESNYGYTF. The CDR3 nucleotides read TGTGCCAGCAGGAACAGGGAATCAAACTATGGCTACACCTTC.

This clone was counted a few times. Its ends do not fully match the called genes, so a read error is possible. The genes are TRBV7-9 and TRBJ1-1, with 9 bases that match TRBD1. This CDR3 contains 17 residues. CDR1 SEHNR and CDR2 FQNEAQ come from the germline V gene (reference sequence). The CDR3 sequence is CSSSLINRGLSNTEAFF. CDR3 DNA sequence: TGTTCCAGCAGCTTAATCAACAGGGGGCTTTCGAACACTGAAGCTTTCTTT.